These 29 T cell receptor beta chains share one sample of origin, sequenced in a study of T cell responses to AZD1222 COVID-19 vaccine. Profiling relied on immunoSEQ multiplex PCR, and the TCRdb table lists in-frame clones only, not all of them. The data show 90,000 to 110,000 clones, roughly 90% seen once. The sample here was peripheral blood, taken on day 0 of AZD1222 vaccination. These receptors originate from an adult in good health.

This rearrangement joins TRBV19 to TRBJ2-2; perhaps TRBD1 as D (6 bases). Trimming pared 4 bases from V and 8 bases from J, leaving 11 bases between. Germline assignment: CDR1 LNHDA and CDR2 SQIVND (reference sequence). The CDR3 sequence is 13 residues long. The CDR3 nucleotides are TGTGCCAGTAGTAAGGGGGTTGAGGGGGAGCTGTTTTTT. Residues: CASSKGVEGELFF.

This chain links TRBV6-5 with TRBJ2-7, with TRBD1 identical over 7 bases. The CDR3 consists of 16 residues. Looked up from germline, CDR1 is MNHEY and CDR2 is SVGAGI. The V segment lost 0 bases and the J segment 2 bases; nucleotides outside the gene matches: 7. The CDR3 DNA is TGTGCCAGCAGTTACTCTGGGGACAGTGGTGCCTACGAGCAGTACTTC. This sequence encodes CASSYSGDSGAYEQYF.

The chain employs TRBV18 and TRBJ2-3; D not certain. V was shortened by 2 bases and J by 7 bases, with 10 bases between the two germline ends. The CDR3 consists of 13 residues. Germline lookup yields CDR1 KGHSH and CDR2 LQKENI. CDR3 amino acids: CASSPERSHTQYF. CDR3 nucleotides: TGTGCCAGCTCACCAGAGAGGTCTCATACGCAGTATTTT.

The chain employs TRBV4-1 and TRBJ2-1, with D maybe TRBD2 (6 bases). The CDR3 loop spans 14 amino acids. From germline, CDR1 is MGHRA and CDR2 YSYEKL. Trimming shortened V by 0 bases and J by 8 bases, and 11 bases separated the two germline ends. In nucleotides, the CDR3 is TGCGCCAGCAGCCAAGATGGAGGGTCCGATGAGCAGTTCTTC. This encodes CASSQDGGSDEQFF.

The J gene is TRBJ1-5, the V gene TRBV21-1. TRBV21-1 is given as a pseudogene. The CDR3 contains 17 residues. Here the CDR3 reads CASSKVPGADPNQPQHF. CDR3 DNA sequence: TGTGCCAGCAGCAAAGTTCCAGGAGCGGACCCCAATCAGCCCCAGCATTTT.

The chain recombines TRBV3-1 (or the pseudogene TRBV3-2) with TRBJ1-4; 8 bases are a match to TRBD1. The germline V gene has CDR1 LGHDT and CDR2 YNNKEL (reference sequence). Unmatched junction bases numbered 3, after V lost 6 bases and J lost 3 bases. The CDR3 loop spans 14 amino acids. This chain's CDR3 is CASSRQGSNEKLFF. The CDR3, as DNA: TGTGCCAGCAGTCGACAGGGGTCTAATGAAAAACTGTTTTTT.

In DNA form, the CDR3 reads TGCGCCAGCAGCTCTCTACCCGGCACCGAAAACATTCAGTACTTC. It codes for CASSSLPGTENIQYF. The V call is TRBV5-1, the J call TRBJ2-4; D gene unclear. Germline-derived CDR1 and CDR2 are SGHRS and YFSETQ. CDR3 length: 15 amino acids. V lost 3 bases, J lost 5 bases, and 15 bases lay in between.

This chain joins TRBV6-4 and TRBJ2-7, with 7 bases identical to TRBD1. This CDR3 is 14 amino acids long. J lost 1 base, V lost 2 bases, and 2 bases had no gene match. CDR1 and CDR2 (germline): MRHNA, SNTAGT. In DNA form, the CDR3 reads TGTGCCAGCAGTGACAAGGACAGGTCCTACGAGCAGTACTTC. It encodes CASSDKDRSYEQYF.

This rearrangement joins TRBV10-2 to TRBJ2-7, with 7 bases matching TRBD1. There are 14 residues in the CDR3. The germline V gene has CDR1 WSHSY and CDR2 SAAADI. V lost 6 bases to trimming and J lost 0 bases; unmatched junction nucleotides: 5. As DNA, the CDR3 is TGCGCCAGCAGGGACAGGAGGAGCTCCTACGAGCAGTACTTC. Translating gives CASRDRRSSYEQYF.

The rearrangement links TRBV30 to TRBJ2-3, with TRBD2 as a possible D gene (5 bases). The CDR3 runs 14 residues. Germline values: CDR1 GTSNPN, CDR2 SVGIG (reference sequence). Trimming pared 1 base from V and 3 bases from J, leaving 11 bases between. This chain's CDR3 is CAWSGFGGTDTQYF. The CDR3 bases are TGTGCCTGGAGTGGTTTTGGAGGTACAGATACGCAGTATTTT.

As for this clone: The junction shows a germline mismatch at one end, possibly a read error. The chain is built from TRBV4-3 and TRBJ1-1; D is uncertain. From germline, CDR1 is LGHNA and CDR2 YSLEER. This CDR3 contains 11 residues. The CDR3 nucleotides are TGCGCCAGCAGCACCAACAGTGAAGCTTTCTTT. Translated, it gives CASSTNSEAFF.

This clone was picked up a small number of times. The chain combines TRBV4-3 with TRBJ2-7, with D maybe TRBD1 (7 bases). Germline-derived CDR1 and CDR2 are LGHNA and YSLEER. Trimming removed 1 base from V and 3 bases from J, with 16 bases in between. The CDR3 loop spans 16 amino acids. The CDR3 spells CASSQGAGGGIYEQYF. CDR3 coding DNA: TGCGCCAGCAGCCAAGGGGCTGGAGGGGGCATCTACGAGCAGTACTTC.

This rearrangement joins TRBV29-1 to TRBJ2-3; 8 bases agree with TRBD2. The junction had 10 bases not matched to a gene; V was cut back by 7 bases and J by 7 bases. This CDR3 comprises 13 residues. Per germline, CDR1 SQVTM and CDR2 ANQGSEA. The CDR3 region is CSARLGGAYTQYF. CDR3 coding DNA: TGCAGCGCCCGACTCGGGGGGGCTTATACGCAGTATTTT.

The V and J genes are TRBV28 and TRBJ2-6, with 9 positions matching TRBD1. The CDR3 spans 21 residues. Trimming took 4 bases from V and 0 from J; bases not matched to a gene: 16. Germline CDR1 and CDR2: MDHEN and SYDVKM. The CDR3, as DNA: TGTGCCAGCAGTTCAAAAATTAACAGGGGGCCCTACTACTCTGGGGCCAACGTCCTGACTTTC. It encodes CASSSKINRGPYYSGANVLTF.

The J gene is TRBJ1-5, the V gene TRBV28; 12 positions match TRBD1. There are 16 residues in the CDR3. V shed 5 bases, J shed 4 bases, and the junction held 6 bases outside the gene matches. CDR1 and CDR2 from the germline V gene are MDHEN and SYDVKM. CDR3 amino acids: CASSTGTGGRNQPQHF. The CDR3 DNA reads TGTGCCAGCAGTACCGGGACAGGGGGCAGGAATCAGCCCCAGCATTTT.

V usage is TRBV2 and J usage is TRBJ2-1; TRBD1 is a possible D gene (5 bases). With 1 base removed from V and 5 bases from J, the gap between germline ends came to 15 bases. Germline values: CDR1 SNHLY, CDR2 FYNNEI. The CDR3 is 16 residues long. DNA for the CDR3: TGTGCCAGCAGTGAAGGTAGGGAACAGGCAAACAATGAGCAGTTCTTC. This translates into CASSEGREQANNEQFF.

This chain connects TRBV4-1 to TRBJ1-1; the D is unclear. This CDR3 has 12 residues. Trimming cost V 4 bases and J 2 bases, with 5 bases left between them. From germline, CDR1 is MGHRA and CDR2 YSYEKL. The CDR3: CASSLENTEAFF. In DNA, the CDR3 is TGCGCCAGCAGCCTCGAAAACACTGAAGCTTTCTTT.

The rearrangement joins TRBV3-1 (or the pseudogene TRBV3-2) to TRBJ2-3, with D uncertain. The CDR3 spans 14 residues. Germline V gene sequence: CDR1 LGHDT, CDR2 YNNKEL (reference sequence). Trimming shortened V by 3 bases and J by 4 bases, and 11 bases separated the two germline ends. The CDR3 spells CASSQNSAPDTQYF. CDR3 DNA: TGTGCCAGCAGCCAGAACTCGGCGCCAGATACGCAGTATTTT.

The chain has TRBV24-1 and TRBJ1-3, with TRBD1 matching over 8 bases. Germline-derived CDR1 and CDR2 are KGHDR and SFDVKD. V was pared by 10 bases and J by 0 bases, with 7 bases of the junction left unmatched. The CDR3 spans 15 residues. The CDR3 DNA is TGTGCCACGAAAACAGGGGGAAGCTCTGGAAACACCATATATTTT. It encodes CATKTGGSSGNTIYF.

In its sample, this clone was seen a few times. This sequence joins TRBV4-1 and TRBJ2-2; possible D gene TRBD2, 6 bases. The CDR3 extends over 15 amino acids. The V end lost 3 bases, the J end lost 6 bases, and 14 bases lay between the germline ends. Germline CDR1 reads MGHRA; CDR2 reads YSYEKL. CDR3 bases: TGCGCCAGCAGCCAGCGGGACCGCGATCCCGGGGAGCTGTTTTTT. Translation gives CASSQRDRDPGELFF.

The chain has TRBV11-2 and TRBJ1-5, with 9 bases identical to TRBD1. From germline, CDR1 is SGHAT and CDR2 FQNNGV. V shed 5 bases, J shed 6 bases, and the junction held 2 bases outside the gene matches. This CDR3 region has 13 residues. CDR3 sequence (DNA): TGTGCCAGCAGCGGGACAGGGCTTCAGCCCCAGCATTTT. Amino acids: CASSGTGLQPQHF.

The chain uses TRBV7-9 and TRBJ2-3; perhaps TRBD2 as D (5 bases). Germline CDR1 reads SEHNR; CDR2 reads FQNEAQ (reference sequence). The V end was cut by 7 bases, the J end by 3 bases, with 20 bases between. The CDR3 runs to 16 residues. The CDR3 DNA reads TGTGCCAGCAACAACCCATACGGACTTCGAACAGATACGCAGTATTTT. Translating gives CASNNPYGLRTDTQYF.

CDR3 in DNA: TGTGCCAGCAGTTTAGGCCCCTATGGGGCTTTCTTT. It encodes CASSLGPYGAFF. V usage is TRBV28 and J usage is TRBJ1-1, with D uncertain. This CDR3 is built from 12 residues. Trimming took 2 bases from V and 11 from J, leaving 12 bases between them. CDR1 and CDR2 from the germline V gene are MDHEN and SYDVKM.

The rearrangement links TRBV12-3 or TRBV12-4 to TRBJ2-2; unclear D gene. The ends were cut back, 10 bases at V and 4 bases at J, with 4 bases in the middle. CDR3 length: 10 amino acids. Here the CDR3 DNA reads TGTGCCATCTTCACCGGGGAGCTGTTTTTT. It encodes CAIFTGELFF.

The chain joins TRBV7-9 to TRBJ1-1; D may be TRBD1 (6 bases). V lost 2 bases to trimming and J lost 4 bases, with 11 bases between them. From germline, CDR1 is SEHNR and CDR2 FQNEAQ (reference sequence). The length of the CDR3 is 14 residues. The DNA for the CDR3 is TGTGCCAGCAGCTTAATTCAGGGGATCACTGAAGCTTTCTTT. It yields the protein CASSLIQGITEAFF.

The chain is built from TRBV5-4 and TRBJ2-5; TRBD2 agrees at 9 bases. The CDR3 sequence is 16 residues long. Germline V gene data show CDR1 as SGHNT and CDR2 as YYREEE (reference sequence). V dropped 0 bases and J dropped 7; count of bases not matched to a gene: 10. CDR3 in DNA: TGTGCCAGCAGCTTGGGTAGCGGGAGTGGGCTTGGGACCCAGTACTTC. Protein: CASSLGSGSGLGTQYF.

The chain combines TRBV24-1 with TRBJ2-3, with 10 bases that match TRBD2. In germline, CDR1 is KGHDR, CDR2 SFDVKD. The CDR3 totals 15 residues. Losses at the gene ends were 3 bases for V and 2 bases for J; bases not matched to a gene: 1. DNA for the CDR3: TGTGCCACCAGTGATAGCGGGAGGGCCACAGATACGCAGTATTTT. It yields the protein CATSDSGRATDTQYF.

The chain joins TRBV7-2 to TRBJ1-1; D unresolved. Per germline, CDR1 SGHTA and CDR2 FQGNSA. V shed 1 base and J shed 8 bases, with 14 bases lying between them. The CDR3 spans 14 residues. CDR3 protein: CASSLGVPLGEAFF. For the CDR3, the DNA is TGTGCCAGCAGCTTAGGGGTTCCGTTGGGGGAAGCTTTCTTT.

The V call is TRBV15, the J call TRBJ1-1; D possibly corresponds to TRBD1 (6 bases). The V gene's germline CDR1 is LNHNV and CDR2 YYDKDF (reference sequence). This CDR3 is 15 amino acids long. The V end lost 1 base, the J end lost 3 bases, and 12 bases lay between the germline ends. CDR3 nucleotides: TGTGCCACCAGCAGAGGAGGGGGTGGGGACACTGAAGCTTTCTTT. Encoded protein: CATSRGGGGDTEAFF. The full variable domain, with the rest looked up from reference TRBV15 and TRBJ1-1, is DAMVIQNPRYQVTQFGKPVTLSCSQTLNHNVMYWYQQKSSQAPKLLFHYYDKDFNNEADTPDNFQSRRPNTSFCFLDIRSPGLGDTAMYLCATSRGGGGDTEAFFGQGTRLTVV.